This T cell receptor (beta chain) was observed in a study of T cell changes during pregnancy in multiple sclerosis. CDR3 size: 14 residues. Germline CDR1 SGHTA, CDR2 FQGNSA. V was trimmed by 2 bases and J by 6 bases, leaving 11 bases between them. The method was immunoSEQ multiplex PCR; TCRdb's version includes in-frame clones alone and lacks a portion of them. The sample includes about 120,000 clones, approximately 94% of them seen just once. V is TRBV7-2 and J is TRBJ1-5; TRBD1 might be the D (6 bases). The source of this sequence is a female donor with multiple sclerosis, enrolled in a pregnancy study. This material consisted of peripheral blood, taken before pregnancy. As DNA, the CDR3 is TGTGCCAGCAGCTTAATCGGGGGGGCTCAGCCCCAGCATTTT. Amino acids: CASSLIGGAQPQHF.